What follows is one T cell receptor (beta chain) and its context. Its antigen is undetermined. After the first PCR, alpha and beta chain libraries were processed separately. Effector memory cells were sorted as CD45RA-CD27-, EMRA cells as CD45RA+CD27-. The CDR3 has 12 amino acids. CDR1 DFQATT and CDR2 SNEGSKA come from the germline V gene (reference sequence). Trimming pared 2 bases from V and 6 bases from J, leaving 11 bases between. The beta constant-region primer was an equimolar mix of two oligonucleotides covering TRBC1 and TRBC2. Nested alpha and beta constant-region primers with the SP2 primer drove four PCR rounds on ligated cDNA. TCRdb analysed the UMI-ligation and nested PCR reads with MiXCR anew, one entry per CDR3 protein. The sample records roughly 7,500 distinct CDR3 sequences, approximately 30% being singletons. The data were obtained in a study of naive and memory T cell subsets. The study, taken as a whole, reports: In naive cells, over 95% of TCR sequences were seen only once. Diversity fell and Gini index rose from naive through CM, EM, EMRA.

This receptor was identified in a human donor in good health. The sequenced sample was CD8+ TEMRA cells from blood. Subset described: effector memory re-expressing CD45RA, CD45RA+ CD27-. This chain joins TRBV20-1 and TRBJ2-7; a possible D gene is TRBD2 (5 bases). For the CDR3, the DNA is TGCAGTGCTAGACTAGCCGCCAGCGAGCAGTACTTC. This encodes CSARLAASEQYF.